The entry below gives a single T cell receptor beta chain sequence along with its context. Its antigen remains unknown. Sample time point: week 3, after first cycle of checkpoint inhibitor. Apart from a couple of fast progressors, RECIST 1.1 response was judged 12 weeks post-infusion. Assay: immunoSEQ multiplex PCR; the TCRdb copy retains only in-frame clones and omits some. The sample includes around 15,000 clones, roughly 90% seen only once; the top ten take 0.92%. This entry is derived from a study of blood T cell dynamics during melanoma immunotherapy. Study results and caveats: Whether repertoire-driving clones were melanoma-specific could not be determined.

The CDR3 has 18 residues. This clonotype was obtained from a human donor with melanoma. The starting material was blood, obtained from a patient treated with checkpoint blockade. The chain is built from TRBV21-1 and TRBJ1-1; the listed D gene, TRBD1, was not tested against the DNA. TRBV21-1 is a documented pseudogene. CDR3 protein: CASTIRKNRVWVIGEAFF. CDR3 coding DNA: TGTGCCAGCACCATTCGAAAAAACAGGGTATGGGTGATAGGTGAAGCTTTCTTT.